A single sample is the source of the 20 T cell receptor beta chains below, sequenced in a study of spatial heterogeneity in lung cancer. One entry per CDR3 protein, called by TCRdb with MiXCR from the 5' RACE reads. Here the sample spans around 45,000 distinct CDR3 sequences, more than 20% being singletons. Time point in this sample: blood at routine non-recurrence follow-up after resection. This specimen consisted of PBMCs, obtained at follow-up. These receptors all come from a female donor with early-stage non-small cell lung cancer.

The chain joins TRBV11-2 to TRBJ2-1, with D possibly being TRBD1 (6 bases). The CDR3 runs 15 residues. Germline CDR1 SGHAT, CDR2 FQNNGV. V lost 5 bases and J lost 5, with 16 bases in between. This chain's CDR3 is CASSPIQGKDNEQFF. As DNA, the CDR3 is TGTGCCAGCAGCCCGATTCAGGGGAAGGACAATGAGCAGTTCTTC. The full variable domain, with the rest looked up from reference TRBV11-2 and TRBJ2-1, is EAGVAQSPRYKIIEKRQSVAFWCNPISGHATLYWYQQILGQGPKLLIQFQNNGVVDDSQLPKDRFSAERLKGVDSTLKIQPAKLEDSAVYLCASSPIQGKDNEQFFGPGTRLTVL.

The CDR3 spells CASSSRLALGINEQFF. CDR3 bases: TGTGCCAGCAGTTCGAGACTAGCTCTCGGGATCAATGAGCAGTTCTTC. The V gene is TRBV6-6, the J gene TRBJ2-1, with TRBD2 matching 7 bases. After removal of 4 bases from V and 6 bases from J, the junction contained 12 bases not matched to a gene. The CDR3 spans 16 residues. The germline V gene has CDR1 MNHNY and CDR2 SVGAGI (reference sequence).

This clonotype was observed at least ten times. The J gene is TRBJ2-5, the V gene TRBV6-6; 7 bases agree with TRBD2. With V trimmed by 5 bases and J by 4 bases, 10 bases remained unmatched. Germline V gene lookup returns CDR1 MNHNY and CDR2 SVGAGI (reference sequence). The CDR3 has 15 residues. The CDR3 spells CASSPLAGEGETQYF. In nucleotides, the CDR3 is TGTGCCAGCAGTCCCCTGGCGGGAGAGGGAGAGACCCAGTACTTC.

V usage is TRBV7-3 and J usage is TRBJ2-5, with D perhaps matching TRBD2 (6 bases). The germline V gene encodes CDR1 SGHTA and CDR2 FQGTGA. This CDR3 is built from 15 residues. Trimming cost V 0 bases and J 5 bases, with 13 bases left between them. CDR3 loop: CASSLTPGVYETQYF. The CDR3 DNA is TGTGCCAGCAGCTTAACCCCGGGGGTGTATGAGACCCAGTACTTC.

This clonotype came up a few times. The chain couples TRBV9 to TRBJ2-2; D unclear. CDR1 is SGDLS and CDR2 is YYNGEE in the germline V gene. This CDR3 comprises 13 residues. V was trimmed by 4 bases and J by 5 bases, leaving 9 bases between them. The CDR3 region has the DNA TGTGCCAGCAGCTTACGTATGACCGGGGAGCTGTTTTTT. Protein: CASSLRMTGELFF.

This clonotype was detected a few times. The chain links TRBV7-9 to TRBJ1-1, with D uncertain. Trimming took 5 bases from V and 0 from J, leaving 10 bases between them. This CDR3 comprises 14 residues. Germline V gene lookup returns CDR1 SEHNR and CDR2 FQNEAQ (reference sequence). The CDR3 here is CASSPREMNTEAFF. The CDR3, as DNA: TGTGCCAGCAGCCCCCGGGAGATGAACACTGAAGCTTTCTTT.

J is TRBJ2-7 and V is TRBV19; D is perhaps TRBD1 (6 bases). V lost 4 bases, J lost 2 bases, and 9 bases lay in between. Looked up from germline, CDR1 is LNHDA and CDR2 is SQIVND (reference sequence). The length of the CDR3 is 13 residues. For the CDR3, the DNA is TGTGCCAGTAGTACTGGACAGCCCTACGAGCAGTACTTC. Translating gives CASSTGQPYEQYF. Looking up the rest from reference TRBV19 and TRBJ2-7 gives the full variable domain: DGGITQSPKYLFRKEGQNVTLSCEQNLNHDAMYWYRQDPGQGLRLIYYSQIVNDFQKGDIAEGYSVSREKKESFPLTVTSAQKNPTAFYLCASSTGQPYEQYFGPGTRLTVT.

The V call is TRBV5-6, the J call TRBJ2-5; 9 nucleotides agree with TRBD2. The junction had 5 bases not matched to a gene; V was cut back by 4 bases and J by 4 bases. The CDR3 sequence is 14 residues long. CDR1 SGHDT and CDR2 YYEEEE come from the germline V gene. CDR3 loop: CASSPIAGAETQYF. The CDR3 nucleotides are TGTGCCAGCAGCCCCATAGCGGGAGCAGAGACCCAGTACTTC.

The chain carries TRBV10-1 and TRBJ2-3; no firm D call. Germline V CDR1 and CDR2: WNHNN, SYGVQD (reference sequence). This CDR3 contains 14 residues. The V and J ends lost 0 bases and 5 bases respectively, with 9 bases between them. CDR3 sequence: CASSESTVGDTQYF. In nucleotides, the CDR3 is TGCGCCAGCAGTGAGTCGACCGTAGGAGATACGCAGTATTTT.

In its sample, this clonotype was seen many times. The rearrangement joins TRBV28 to TRBJ1-1, with D unresolved. This CDR3 has 15 amino acids. CDR1 is MDHEN, CDR2 SYDVKM, per germline. Deletions cut 7 bases from V and 0 bases from J, with 15 bases between. The DNA of the CDR3 is TGTGCCAGCAATTCTAGAGGGTCGGTGAACACTGAAGCTTTCTTT. This codes for CASNSRGSVNTEAFF.

This clonotype has only a few counts. The V gene is TRBV6-6, the J gene TRBJ2-1, with 7 nucleotides matching TRBD1. Germline CDR1 is MNHNY and CDR2 is SVGAGI (reference sequence). V lost 3 bases and J lost 0; bases outside the gene matches: 5. The CDR3 covers 16 residues. The CDR3 DNA sequence: TGTGCCAGCAGTTATCCCAGGGGGAGCTCCTACAATGAGCAGTTCTTC. Translating gives CASSYPRGSSYNEQFF.

J is TRBJ2-1 and V is TRBV6-6; TRBD1 agrees at 9 bases. The CDR3 has 15 residues. Germline V gives CDR1 MNHNY, CDR2 SVGAGI (reference sequence). Trimming removed 9 bases from V and 5 bases from J; junction bases left unmatched: 11. The chain's CDR3 is CASSTGTGIHNEQFF. The CDR3 nucleotides are TGTGCCAGTTCAACCGGGACAGGGATCCACAATGAGCAGTTCTTC.

The V gene is TRBV5-6, the J gene TRBJ1-2; TRBD1 matches at 11 bases. V shed 3 bases, J shed 14 bases, and the junction held 6 bases outside the gene matches. CDR1 is SGHDT, CDR2 YYEEEE, per germline. This CDR3 comprises 12 residues. CDR3 loop: CASSSGQGVRTF. For the CDR3, the DNA is TGTGCCAGCAGCTCGGGACAGGGGGTTCGAACCTTC.

In its sample, this clonotype was seen many times. V gene TRBV7-8 combines with J gene TRBJ2-2; D call uncertain. The CDR3 spans 13 residues. The germline CDR1 and CDR2 sequences are SGHVS and FQNEAQ. V dropped 3 bases and J dropped 7 bases, with 9 bases sitting between them. CDR3 bases: TGTGCCAGCAGCTTTACCCGCGTCGGGGAGCTGTTTTTT. This sequence encodes CASSFTRVGELFF.

The chain has TRBV23-1 and TRBJ2-7; no clear D gene. TRBV23-1 is labeled an ORF, and its function is uncertain. V lost 4 bases and J lost 1, with 8 bases in between. The CDR3 has 13 residues. CDR3 coding DNA: TGCGCCAGCAGTCGTGGAGTATCCTACGAGCAGTACTTC. It encodes CASSRGVSYEQYF.

This clonotype has just a few counts. The gene calls are TRBV19 and TRBJ1-1; no clear D. Trimming stripped 10 bases from V and 1 base from J, with 13 bases between. Germline lookup yields CDR1 LNHDA and CDR2 SQIVND (reference sequence). The CDR3 has 13 amino acids. This CDR3 is CATSRTKNTEAFF. The CDR3 coding sequence is TGTGCCACCAGCCGGACCAAGAACACTGAAGCTTTCTTT.

This chain connects TRBV24-1 to TRBJ2-3; 11 bases match TRBD2. The CDR3 is 15 amino acids. V was pared by 5 bases and J by 6 bases, with 6 bases of the junction left unmatched. Germline V gene lookup returns CDR1 KGHDR and CDR2 SFDVKD. The CDR3 DNA is TGTGCCACCAGTGGCACTAGCGGGGGTAGCGATACGCAGTATTTT. Translating gives CATSGTSGGSDTQYF.

As to this clonotype: A much larger clonotype is one base distant, so this may be a read error. The chain couples TRBV18 to TRBJ2-1; D is uncertain. This CDR3 contains 12 residues. Per germline, CDR1 KGHSH and CDR2 LQKENI. The CDR3 DNA reads TGTGCCACCTCACCATTAGAGGATGAGCAGTTCTTC. Amino acid sequence: CATSPLEDEQFF.

This clonotype was counted a few times. The chain links TRBV7-3 to TRBJ1-1; TRBD1 matches at 8 bases. The CDR3 has 14 amino acids. Germline CDR1 SGHTA, CDR2 FQGTGA. The ends lost 5 bases at V and 3 bases at J; junction bases unmatched: 5. The CDR3 is CASSRTGTYTEAFF. In nucleotides, the CDR3 is TGTGCCAGCAGCAGGACAGGGACCTACACTGAAGCTTTCTTT.

This clonotype was observed at least ten times. The V call is TRBV20-1, the J call TRBJ2-1, with D hard to call. Per the germline V gene, CDR1 is DFQATT and CDR2 is SNEGSKA (reference sequence). V lost 6 bases, J lost 6 bases, and 12 bases lay in between. The CDR3 is made up of 12 amino acids. The CDR3 region is CSASTPSNEQFF. The CDR3, as DNA: TGCAGTGCCTCGACTCCCTCCAATGAGCAGTTCTTC.